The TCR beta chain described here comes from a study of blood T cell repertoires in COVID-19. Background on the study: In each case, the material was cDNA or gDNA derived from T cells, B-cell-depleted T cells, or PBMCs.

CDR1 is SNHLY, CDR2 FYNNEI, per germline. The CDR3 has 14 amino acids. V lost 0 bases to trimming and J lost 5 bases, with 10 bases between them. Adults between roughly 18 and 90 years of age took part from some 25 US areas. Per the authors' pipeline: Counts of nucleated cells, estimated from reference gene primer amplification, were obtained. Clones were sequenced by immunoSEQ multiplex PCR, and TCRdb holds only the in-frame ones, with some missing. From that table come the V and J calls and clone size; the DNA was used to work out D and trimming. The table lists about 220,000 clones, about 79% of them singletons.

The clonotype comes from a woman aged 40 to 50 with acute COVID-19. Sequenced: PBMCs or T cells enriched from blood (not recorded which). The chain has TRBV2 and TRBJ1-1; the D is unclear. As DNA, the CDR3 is TGTGCCAGCAGTGAAGCGTTGGTCAGAACTGAAGCTTTCTTT. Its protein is CASSEALVRTEAFF.